These 15 T cell receptor beta chains were sequenced from one sample in a study of T cells in Graves' hyperthyroidism and ophthalmopathy. The TCR beta CDR3 regions underwent amplification using RNA transcripts as the source. Primed by the HTBI set, a first-round RT-PCR was run on the TCR CDR3. One entry per CDR3 protein results from TCRdb running MiXCR on the multiplex PCR reads. The sample lists around 520,000 distinct CDR3 sequences, around 24% occurring once. Sequencing was carried out using blood. These receptors came from a woman in her twenties or thirties with Graves' ophthalmopathy.

This clonotype came up many times. This sequence joins TRBV6-2 or TRBV6-3 and TRBJ2-7; D assignment may be TRBD1 or TRBD2 (7 bases each). Germline loops: CDR1 MNHEY, CDR2 SVGEGT. The CDR3 has 17 amino acids. Trimming removed 1 base at V and 3 bases at J, with 19 bases between. CDR3 loop: CASSYYLGGTDNYEQYF. The DNA of the CDR3 is TGTGCCAGCAGTTACTACCTGGGAGGGACAGACAACTACGAGCAGTACTTC.

This chain uses TRBV4-3 with TRBJ1-1; TRBD1 aligns across 7 bases. CDR3 length: 15 residues. The trim removed 1 base at V and 5 bases at J, leaving 7 bases unmatched. Looked up from germline, CDR1 is LGHNA and CDR2 is YSLEER. CDR3 sequence: CASSQVLTGETEAFF. In nucleotides, the CDR3 is TGCGCCAGCAGCCAAGTCCTTACAGGGGAGACTGAAGCTTTCTTT.

This clonotype was detected ten times or more. V gene TRBV7-9 combines with J gene TRBJ2-2; D gene unclear. This CDR3 is built from 15 residues. V lost 6 bases to trimming and J lost 0 bases, with 11 bases between them. CDR1 SEHNR and CDR2 FQNEAQ come from the germline V gene (reference sequence). For the CDR3, the DNA is TGTGCCAGCAGATACGACATCGCGAACACCGGGGAGCTGTTTTTT. Protein sequence: CASRYDIANTGELFF. Looking up the rest from reference TRBV7-9 and TRBJ2-2 gives the full variable domain: DTGVSQNPRHKITKRGQNVTFRCDPISEHNRLYWYRQTLGQGPEFLTYFQNEAQLEKSRLLSDRFSAERPKGSFSTLEIQRTEQGDSAMYLCASRYDIANTGELFFGEGSRLTVL.

This clonotype showed up just once. The chain has TRBV2 and TRBJ2-7; D may be TRBD2 (6 bases). This CDR3 is 15 amino acids long. CDR1 and CDR2 (germline): SNHLY, FYNNEI. Trimming took 6 bases from V and 5 from J, leaving 20 bases between them. The CDR3: CASRPPVGGAHEQYF. The CDR3 DNA reads as TGTGCCAGCAGGCCGCCCGTTGGAGGGGCACACGAGCAGTACTTC. Looking up the rest from reference TRBV2 and TRBJ2-7 gives the full variable domain: EPEVTQTPSHQVTQMGQEVILRCVPISNHLYFYWYRQILGQKVEFLVSFYNNEISEKSEIFDDQFSVERPDGSNFTLKIRSTKLEDSAMYFCASRPPVGGAHEQYFGPGTRLTVT.

At least ten counts were recorded for this clonotype. In DNA form, the CDR3 reads TGTGCCAGTAGTATGCTCCAGTATAGCAATCAGCCCCAGCATTTT. It specifies CASSMLQYSNQPQHF. This chain links TRBV19 with TRBJ1-5, with no clear D. The CDR3 runs 15 residues. V lost 3 bases to trimming and J lost 0 bases, with 9 bases between them. Germline V CDR1 and CDR2: LNHDA, SQIVND (reference sequence).

J is TRBJ1-2 and V is TRBV20-1, with TRBD1 as a possible D gene (5 bases). This CDR3 spans 14 amino acids. Trimming shortened V by 1 base and J by 2 bases, and 11 bases separated the two germline ends. The germline V gene encodes CDR1 DFQATT and CDR2 SNEGSKA (reference sequence). Written as DNA, the CDR3 is TGCAGTGCTAGAGTCGTCAGGGAAAACTATGGCTACACCTTC. It yields the protein CSARVVRENYGYTF.

The CDR3 reads CASSSRVSAGGPYEQYF. CDR3 coding DNA: TGTGCCAGCAGCTCACGGGTGTCGGCGGGGGGGCCCTACGAGCAGTACTTC. The chain joins TRBV7-6 to TRBJ2-7; 9 positions agree with TRBD2. CDR3 length equals 17 residues. Trimming took 4 bases from V and 2 from J; bases not matched to a gene: 12. CDR1 and CDR2 from the germline V gene are SGHVS and FNYEAQ.

The genes are TRBV7-9 and TRBJ2-7; D uncertain. This CDR3 is 12 amino acids long. Germline CDR1 and CDR2: SEHNR and FQNEAQ (reference sequence). Trimming removed 5 bases from V and 9 bases from J, with 14 bases in between. CDR3: CASSLDRVGQYF. CDR3 coding DNA: TGTGCCAGCAGCCTCGACCGTGTCGGGCAGTACTTC.

This clonotype was observed at least ten times. The chain combines TRBV4-1 with TRBJ2-7, with 9 bases lining up with TRBD1. Germline V gene data show CDR1 as MGHRA and CDR2 as YSYEKL. The CDR3 extends over 15 amino acids. Trimming cost V 1 base and J 3 bases; bases outside gene matches: 4. The CDR3 reads CASSQGPGQGYEQYF. CDR3 coding DNA: TGCGCCAGCAGCCAAGGACCGGGACAGGGCTACGAGCAGTACTTC.

This clonotype was counted ten times or more. This chain uses TRBV18 with TRBJ1-2, with D possibly matching TRBD1 (6 bases). Trimming removed 6 bases at V and 2 bases at J, with 13 bases between. The CDR3 spans 14 residues. Germline CDR1 KGHSH, CDR2 LQKENI. Here the CDR3 DNA reads TGTGCCAGCTCGAGGACAGAAGAGAACTATGGCTACACCTTC. Translating it yields CASSRTEENYGYTF.

In this sample, this clonotype turned up many times. The chain couples TRBV6-4 to TRBJ2-7, with 16 bases matching TRBD2. Trimming at V came to 6 bases and at J to 2 bases, leaving 13 bases not matched to a gene. The CDR3 sequence is 19 residues long. Germline CDR1 MRHNA, CDR2 SNTAGT. The CDR3 region has the DNA TGTGCCAGCAGAAACACTCCCGGGACTAGCGGGGGGGCGACCTACGAGCAGTACTTC. This translates into CASRNTPGTSGGATYEQYF.

V gene TRBV25-1 combines with J gene TRBJ2-2, with TRBD2 as a possible D gene (6 bases). Trimming took 3 bases from V and 1 from J, leaving 12 bases between them. Germline CDR1 and CDR2: MGHDK and SYGVNS. The CDR3 loop spans 16 amino acids. CDR3 loop: CASSDSRRGNTGELFF. CDR3 DNA: TGTGCCAGCAGTGACTCAAGGCGGGGGAACACCGGGGAGCTGTTTTTT.

This clonotype was detected ten times or more. The junction departs from germline at one end; a sequencing error may be responsible. This chain connects TRBV11-2 to TRBJ1-3; 10 bases map to TRBD1. Germline V CDR1 and CDR2: SGHAT, FQNNGV. This CDR3 contains 15 residues. The CDR3 DNA follows: TGTGCCTGCAGCTCCGGACAGGGGGAAGGAAACACCATATATTTT. This gives the protein CACSSGQGEGNTIYF.

This clonotype was seen only a few times. The chain is built from TRBV28 and TRBJ2-7; no reliable D call. The V end lost 7 bases, the J end lost 0 bases, and 13 bases lay between the germline ends. Looked up from germline, CDR1 is MDHEN and CDR2 is SYDVKM. The CDR3 spans 14 residues. CDR3 sequence reads: CASTETTASYEQYF. The DNA of the CDR3 is TGTGCCAGCACCGAGACGACGGCCTCCTACGAGCAGTACTTC.

This clonotype was seen many times. The chain is built from TRBV6-2 or TRBV6-3 and TRBJ2-7; 8 bases fit TRBD1. The CDR3 consists of 14 residues. V dropped 6 bases and J dropped 5; count of bases not matched to a gene: 9. In germline, CDR1 is MNHEY, CDR2 SVGEGT. CDR3 nucleotide sequence: TGTGCCAGCAGACAGACAGGGGTAAGCCACGAGCAGTACTTC. Translated: CASRQTGVSHEQYF.